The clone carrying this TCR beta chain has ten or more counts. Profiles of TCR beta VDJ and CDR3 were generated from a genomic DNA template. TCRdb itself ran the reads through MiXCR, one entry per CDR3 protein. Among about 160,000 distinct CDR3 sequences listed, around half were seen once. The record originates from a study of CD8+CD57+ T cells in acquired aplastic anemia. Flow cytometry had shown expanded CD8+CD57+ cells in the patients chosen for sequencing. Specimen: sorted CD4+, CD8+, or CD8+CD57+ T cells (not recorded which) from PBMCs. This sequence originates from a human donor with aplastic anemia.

The CDR3 loop reads CASSLRLRGQSNEKLFF. CDR3 in DNA: TGTGCCAGCAGCTTACGGCTACGGGGACAGTCTAATGAAAAACTGTTTTTT. This chain uses TRBV7-2 with TRBJ1-4; 7 nucleotides align to TRBD1. The V segment lost 2 bases and the J segment 3 bases; nucleotides outside the gene matches: 9. Germline V gene sequence: CDR1 SGHTA, CDR2 FQGNSA. CDR3 size: 17 residues.